The sample holds one count of the clone carrying this T cell receptor (beta chain). The entry originates in a study of blood T cell repertoires in COVID-19. Study-level information: The United States, Italy and Spain supplied acute and convalescent COVID-19 samples. Sources were T cells, B-cell-depleted T cells, or PBMCs; the material itself was cDNA or gDNA.

Germline V gene sequence: CDR1 MDHEN, CDR2 SYDVKM. This CDR3 is 16 amino acids long. Trimming took 6 bases from V and 1 from J; bases not matched to a gene: 4. Method: immunoSEQ multiplex PCR; TCRdb's copy keeps in-frame clones and lacks some. The data contain 110,000 or so clones, 60% to 85% of them singletons. What was sequenced was peripheral blood. The J gene is TRBJ2-5, the V gene TRBV28; 14 bases map to TRBD2. This TCR derives from a human donor in a cohort sampled during active or convalescent COVID-19. The CDR3 spells CASSRTSGRPQETQYF. CDR3 bases: TGTGCCAGCAGCCGGACTAGCGGGAGGCCCCAAGAGACCCAGTACTTC.